The 9 T cell receptor beta chains presented below share a single source sample, sequenced in a study of cytotoxic CD8 clonotypes in ibrutinib-treated CLL. Here immunoSEQ multiplex PCR was the method, and the copy in TCRdb shows in-frame clones only, minus some. The data contain about 310,000 clones, roughly 79% of them singletons. The specimen comprised PBMCs, sampled before ibrutinib treatment. These receptors all stem from a human donor with chronic lymphocytic leukemia.

This sequence joins TRBV11-2 and TRBJ2-7; TRBD1 matches at 7 bases. In germline, CDR1 is SGHAT, CDR2 FQNNGV. The V and J ends lost 7 bases and 0 bases, in that order; junction bases with no gene match: 12. This CDR3 contains 16 residues. DNA for the CDR3: TGTGCCAGCATCAAGAACCGGGACAGTAACTCCTACGAGCAGTACTTC. It yields the protein CASIKNRDSNSYEQYF.

This chain links TRBV27 with TRBJ2-1, with 10 bases identical to TRBD1. V lost 4 bases and J lost 5; bases outside the gene matches: 14. The CDR3 runs 18 residues. The V gene's germline CDR1 is MNHEY and CDR2 SMNVEV (reference sequence). This CDR3 is CASSWRWTGGGLNNEQFF. CDR3 in DNA: TGTGCCAGCAGTTGGAGATGGACAGGGGGAGGTTTAAACAATGAGCAGTTCTTC.

The rearrangement joins TRBV6-5 to TRBJ2-7, with D possibly matching TRBD2 (5 bases). This CDR3 spans 15 amino acids. Germline V CDR1 and CDR2: MNHEY, SVGAGI. The V and J ends lost 2 bases and 5 bases respectively, with 16 bases between them. CDR3 in DNA: TGTGCCAGCAGTTACACCGCCGGGGTTCGGCACGAGCAGTACTTC. This sequence encodes CASSYTAGVRHEQYF.

This rearrangement joins TRBV25-1 to TRBJ1-5; 7 bases fit TRBD1. The CDR3 loop spans 12 amino acids. V shed 2 bases, J shed 10 bases, and the junction held 2 bases outside the gene matches. CDR1 is MGHDK and CDR2 is SYGVNS in the germline V gene. DNA of the CDR3: TGTGCCAGCAGTGAAAGGGGGCTTCCCCAGCATTTT. Translated: CASSERGLPQHF.

V usage is TRBV7-9 and J usage is TRBJ1-1; D might be TRBD1 (5 bases). The CDR3 covers 14 residues. Germline V CDR1 and CDR2: SEHNR, FQNEAQ (reference sequence). Deletions cut 5 bases from V and 11 bases from J, with 21 bases between. In nucleotides, the CDR3 is TGTGCCAGCAGCAAGGCGTTACACGGAGAGGGGGCTTTCTTT. Residues: CASSKALHGEGAFF.

The chain uses TRBV7-8 and TRBJ2-1, with D perhaps TRBD2 (6 bases). The germline V gene has CDR1 SGHVS and CDR2 FQNEAQ. This CDR3 is 17 amino acids long. V was shortened by 0 bases and J by 4 bases, with 16 bases between the two germline ends. This chain's CDR3 is CASSLAARGGLYNEQFF. The CDR3 DNA reads TGTGCCAGCAGCTTAGCCGCGCGGGGTGGGCTTTACAATGAGCAGTTCTTC.

This chain uses TRBV14 with TRBJ2-1; 9 bases map to TRBD2. The ends lost 4 bases at V and 0 bases at J; junction bases unmatched: 7. The CDR3 loop spans 17 amino acids. Germline V gene sequence: CDR1 SGHDN, CDR2 FVKESK. The CDR3: CASSLLGGRASYNEQFF. CDR3 in DNA: TGTGCCAGCAGCCTCCTTGGCGGGAGGGCCTCCTACAATGAGCAGTTCTTC. The whole variable domain, filled in from reference TRBV14 and TRBJ2-1, reads EAGVTQFPSHSVIEKGQTVTLRCDPISGHDNLYWYRRVMGKEIKFLLHFVKESKQDESGMPNNRFLAERTGGTYSTLKVQPAELEDSGVYFCASSLLGGRASYNEQFFGPGTRLTVL.

DNA of the CDR3: TGTGCCAGCCGGAACTACGAGCAGTACTTC. It codes for CASRNYEQYF. J is TRBJ2-7 and V is TRBV6-5; D is unresolved. Germline CDR1 reads MNHEY; CDR2 reads SVGAGI. Trimming removed 8 bases from V and 3 bases from J, with 5 bases in between. The CDR3 covers 10 residues.

This clone was seen once. The V call is TRBV7-9, the J call TRBJ2-1; a weak D match, TRBD2 (6 bases). Trimming left V 5 bases short and J 7 bases short, with 12 bases between. The CDR3 runs to 13 residues. Germline CDR1 SEHNR, CDR2 FQNEAQ (reference sequence). For the CDR3, the DNA is TGTGCCAGCAGCGACGATGGGAGGAATGAGCAGTTCTTC. This translates into CASSDDGRNEQFF.